This TCR beta chain was recorded in a study of cytomegalovirus exposure and HLA in healthy donors. The study, taken as a whole, reports: Across donors, sequencing depth was assumed by presence/absence analyses to be roughly uniform.

The PCR made use of 60 Vbeta and 13 Jbeta primers. Clones were sequenced by immunoSEQ multiplex PCR, and TCRdb holds only the in-frame ones, with some missing. The table includes over 100,000 clones, about 76% detected once. As concerns this clone: Its antigen is currently unknown.

The sample comprised PBMCs. The TCR was taken from a woman between 40 and 55 years old in good health and CMV-seropositive.

CDR3 nucleotide sequence: TGTGCCAGCAGCGGAACACAGGTTAGCAATCAGCCCCAGCATTTT. This encodes CASSGTQVSNQPQHF. The rearrangement links TRBV5-4 to TRBJ1-5, with D possibly matching TRBD1 (5 bases). Germline CDR1 is SGHNT and CDR2 is YYREEE (reference sequence). CDR3 length: 15 residues. Trimming left V 4 bases short and J 0 bases short, with 11 bases between.